This T cell receptor (beta chain) was obtained from a study of molecular identifiers for immune sequencing clone quantification. TCRdb reprocessed the PCR reads via MiXCR and lists one record per CDR3 protein. The sample holds more than 250,000 distinct CDR3 sequences, 20% to 25% seen once. The table lists this clonotype with many counts. The antigen remains unidentified. Per the germline V gene, CDR1 is MDHEN and CDR2 is SYDVKM. Trimming cost V 3 bases and J 2 bases, with 9 bases left between them. The CDR3 length is 14 residues. Sorting selected naive CD8 T cells with a CD8+CD4-CCR7+CD45RA+ phenotype. Study-level results: Clones that had above 20 RNA copies took up over 99% of effector molecules but under 1% in naive cells.

The sequencing input was naive CD8+ T cells from blood, with Jurkat cell RNA spiked in. Subset described: FACS-sorted CD8+CD4-CCR7+CD45RA+ naive T cells. The V call is TRBV28, the J call TRBJ2-3; D unresolved. This clonotype originated in a human donor in good health. Some libraries in this study had Jurkat cell RNA spiked in. The CDR3 coding sequence is TGTGCCAGCAGTTTCGACGGTCTCACAGATACGCAGTATTTT. It codes for CASSFDGLTDTQYF.